A single sample gave rise to the 14 T cell receptor beta chains below, sequenced in a study of blood T cell repertoires in COVID-19. Profiling relied on immunoSEQ multiplex PCR, and the TCRdb table lists in-frame clones only, not all of them. The table includes 150,000 to 200,000 clones, about 85% detected once. Sequenced sample: peripheral blood. The source of these receptors is a human donor with acute or convalescent COVID-19. The donor label of this sample is uncertain.

The CDR3 DNA is TGTGCCAGCAACCCTCGCCAGGGAAGGGACAATCAGCCCCAGCATTTT. Protein sequence: CASNPRQGRDNQPQHF. The chain carries TRBV6-2 or TRBV6-3 and TRBJ1-5, with D perhaps TRBD1 (5 bases). Germline assignment: CDR1 MNHEY and CDR2 SVGEGT. The CDR3 is 16 residues long. V was clipped by 7 bases and J by 3 bases, with 19 bases between them.

J is TRBJ1-2 and V is TRBV2; 10 nucleotides agree with TRBD1. CDR3 size: 14 residues. V trimming: 5 bases; J trimming: 4 bases; junction bases outside the gene matches: 4. Germline V lookup: CDR1 SNHLY, CDR2 FYNNEI. CDR3: CASSSGTGAYGYTF. The CDR3 DNA sequence: TGTGCCAGCAGTTCAGGGACAGGGGCCTATGGCTACACCTTC.

This clone showed up just a few times. The chain recombines TRBV11-1 with TRBJ2-1, with 7 bases aligning to TRBD1. CDR3 length: 14 residues. Losses at the gene ends were 7 bases for V and 1 base for J; bases not matched to a gene: 4. Germline V CDR1 and CDR2: SGHAT, FQDESV (reference sequence). CDR3 protein: CASTQGQSYNEQFF. The CDR3 region has the DNA TGTGCCAGCACCCAGGGACAGTCCTACAATGAGCAGTTCTTC.

The genes are TRBV6-6 and TRBJ1-5; tentative D call: TRBD1 (6 bases). V gave up 4 bases and J gave up 5 bases, with 18 bases separating them. Germline V gene data show CDR1 as MNHNY and CDR2 as SVGAGI (reference sequence). This CDR3 is 16 amino acids long. CDR3 protein: CASSSRQAREYQPQHF. The CDR3 DNA sequence: TGTGCCAGCAGTTCCCGACAGGCTAGGGAGTATCAGCCCCAGCATTTT.

This chain joins TRBV9 and TRBJ2-5; D is possibly TRBD1 (5 bases). The ends were cut back, 2 bases at V and 2 bases at J, with 16 bases in the middle. The V gene's germline CDR1 is SGDLS and CDR2 YYNGEE. CDR3 length: 16 residues. The CDR3 loop reads CASSVSPRAGQETQYF. DNA for the CDR3: TGTGCCAGCAGCGTCAGCCCCCGGGCAGGGCAAGAGACCCAGTACTTC.

V and J are TRBV19 and TRBJ2-1; TRBD2 matches 14 bases. The CDR3 covers 19 residues. Germline V gene sequence: CDR1 LNHDA, CDR2 SQIVND (reference sequence). V lost 4 bases, J lost 2 bases, and 10 bases stayed unmatched. The CDR3 protein is CASSNLGLAGAIAYNEQFF. The CDR3 bases are TGTGCCAGTAGTAATCTGGGACTAGCGGGGGCTATAGCCTACAATGAGCAGTTCTTC.

This chain links TRBV6-5 with TRBJ1-1; D unclear. Germline CDR1 is MNHEY and CDR2 is SVGAGI. With 4 bases removed from V and 0 bases from J, the gap between germline ends came to 12 bases. This CDR3 region has 15 residues. CDR3 protein: CASSSRFRMNTEAFF. CDR3 nucleotides: TGTGCCAGCAGTTCACGGTTTCGTATGAACACTGAAGCTTTCTTT.

V gene TRBV7-8 combines with J gene TRBJ1-3, with TRBD1 identical over 10 bases. Germline V gene lookup returns CDR1 SGHVS and CDR2 FQNEAQ. Unmatched junction bases numbered 10, after V lost 5 bases and J lost 0 bases. The CDR3 spans 18 residues. CDR3 sequence (DNA): TGTGCCAGCAGCCTACCGGGACAGGGGTCCAGCTCTGGAAACACCATATATTTT. Translation gives CASSLPGQGSSSGNTIYF.

This sequence joins TRBV18 and TRBJ1-5; TRBD1 matches 9 bases. Trimming at V came to 4 bases and at J to 4 bases, leaving 5 bases not matched to a gene. In germline, CDR1 is KGHSH, CDR2 LQKENI. The CDR3 is 15 residues long. This chain's CDR3 is CASSRTGTGNQPQHF. The CDR3 DNA is TGTGCCAGCTCACGGACCGGGACAGGGAATCAGCCCCAGCATTTT. Variable domain in full (rest from reference TRBV18 and TRBJ1-5): NAGVMQNPRHLVRRRGQEARLRCSPMKGHSHVYWYRQLPEEGLKFMVYLQKENIIDESGMPKERFSAEFPKEGPSILRIQQVVRGDSAAYFCASSRTGTGNQPQHFGDGTRLSIL.

This clone appeared a single time. This chain joins TRBV2 and TRBJ1-1; D is possibly TRBD1 (6 bases). The CDR3 consists of 13 residues. V was trimmed by 7 bases and J by 3 bases, leaving 12 bases between them. CDR1 is SNHLY and CDR2 is FYNNEI in the germline V gene. The CDR3: CASMRGQDTEAFF. In DNA, the CDR3 is TGTGCCAGCATGCGGGGGCAGGACACTGAAGCTTTCTTT. Combining the CDR3 with reference TRBV2 and TRBJ1-1 gives the whole variable domain EPEVTQTPSHQVTQMGQEVILRCVPISNHLYFYWYRQILGQKVEFLVSFYNNEISEKSEIFDDQFSVERPDGSNFTLKIRSTKLEDSAMYFCASMRGQDTEAFFGQGTRLTVV.

The V gene is TRBV2, the J gene TRBJ1-5; D may be TRBD1 (5 bases). V lost 2 bases, J lost 4 bases, and 9 bases lay in between. The CDR3 loop spans 14 amino acids. Germline V gene sequence: CDR1 SNHLY, CDR2 FYNNEI. The CDR3 DNA follows: TGTGCCAGCAGTGAACAGGGTGGTAATCAGCCCCAGCATTTT. This encodes CASSEQGGNQPQHF.

The chain employs TRBV19 and TRBJ2-1; D might be TRBD2 (6 bases). This CDR3 spans 16 amino acids. The germline gives CDR1 LNHDA, CDR2 SQIVND (reference sequence). V was cut by 5 bases and J by 0 bases, with 14 bases left in between. The CDR3 is CASSSPGLGSYNEQFF. CDR3 in DNA: TGTGCCAGTAGTTCCCCGGGACTGGGCTCCTACAATGAGCAGTTCTTC.

J is TRBJ2-7 and V is TRBV6-1; D is possibly TRBD1 (6 bases). With 2 bases removed from V and 4 bases from J, the gap between germline ends came to 12 bases. The germline V gene has CDR1 MNHNS and CDR2 SASEGT. The CDR3 is 14 amino acids. CDR3 nucleotides: TGTGCCAGCAGTGAATACGAAAGGGGGTACGAGCAGTACTTC. Protein product: CASSEYERGYEQYF.

The chain uses TRBV19 and TRBJ2-1, with 11 bases aligning to TRBD2. The V gene end was trimmed by 5 bases and the J gene end by 3 bases; junction bases not matched to a gene: 9. The length of the CDR3 is 17 residues. Looked up from germline, CDR1 is LNHDA and CDR2 is SQIVND (reference sequence). This chain's CDR3 is CASSASYLAGGYNEQFF. In nucleotides, the CDR3 is TGTGCCAGTAGTGCCTCTTACCTAGCGGGGGGCTACAATGAGCAGTTCTTC. Looking up the rest from reference TRBV19 and TRBJ2-1 gives the full variable domain: DGGITQSPKYLFRKEGQNVTLSCEQNLNHDAMYWYRQDPGQGLRLIYYSQIVNDFQKGDIAEGYSVSREKKESFPLTVTSAQKNPTAFYLCASSASYLAGGYNEQFFGPGTRLTVL.